This entry lists 30 T cell receptor beta chains sequenced from one sample in a study of blood T cell repertoires in COVID-19. TCRdb's table, derived via immunoSEQ multiplex PCR, lists solely in-frame clones and lacks some. Among 250,000 or so clones listed, approximately 87% were seen once. Sequenced sample: peripheral blood. The receptors were gathered from a man in his sixties with acute or convalescent COVID-19.

The rearrangement uses TRBV28 and TRBJ2-3, with 11 nucleotides matching TRBD1. The CDR3 loop spans 17 amino acids. From germline, CDR1 is MDHEN and CDR2 SYDVKM. V dropped 4 bases and J dropped 4; count of bases not matched to a gene: 10. The chain's CDR3 is CASSSGTGGRSSDTQYF. CDR3 in DNA: TGTGCCAGCAGTTCGGGGACAGGGGGTCGTAGCTCAGATACGCAGTATTTT.

This rearrangement joins TRBV4-3 to TRBJ1-1; possible D gene TRBD1, 6 bases. The CDR3 runs to 18 residues. Germline CDR1 and CDR2: LGHNA and YSLEER. Trimming removed 2 bases from V and 4 bases from J, with 23 bases in between. For the CDR3, the DNA is TGCGCCAGCAGCCAAAATTGGAATCGGGGGGGGGCTGGCACTGAAGCTTTCTTT. The encoded protein is CASSQNWNRGGAGTEAFF.

This clone has a single count. This chain uses TRBV5-8 with TRBJ2-3; 7 nucleotides align to TRBD2. CDR3 length: 14 amino acids. Losses at the gene ends were 5 bases for V and 2 bases for J; bases not matched to a gene: 5. Germline V lookup: CDR1 SGHTS, CDR2 YDEGEE. The CDR3 reads CASRGRGTTDTQYF. The CDR3 nucleotides read TGTGCCAGCAGAGGGCGGGGGACCACAGATACGCAGTATTTT.

The rearrangement joins TRBV20-1 to TRBJ2-3, with TRBD2 identical over 7 bases. V was clipped by 3 bases and J by 5 bases; unmatched bases: 11. Germline V lookup: CDR1 DFQATT, CDR2 SNEGSKA (reference sequence). The CDR3 is made up of 15 amino acids. CDR3 sequence: CSASPPAGVGDTQYF. CDR3 nucleotides: TGCAGTGCTAGTCCCCCTGCGGGAGTGGGAGATACGCAGTATTTT.

V gene TRBV4-1 combines with J gene TRBJ2-1; tentative D call: TRBD1 (7 bases). Germline V lookup: CDR1 MGHRA, CDR2 YSYEKL. V lost 2 bases to trimming and J lost 2 bases, with 13 bases between them. CDR3 size: 16 residues. The CDR3 sequence is CASSQLQGRTYNEQFF. CDR3 DNA: TGCGCCAGCAGCCAACTACAGGGGAGGACCTACAATGAGCAGTTCTTC.

The genes are TRBV12-3 or TRBV12-4 and TRBJ2-5, with 7 nucleotides matching TRBD1. This CDR3 comprises 12 residues. V dropped 9 bases and J dropped 5; count of bases not matched to a gene: 6. The CDR3 here is CASRQGGETQYF. CDR3 DNA sequence: TGTGCCAGTAGACAGGGCGGCGAGACCCAGTACTTC.

In this sample, this clone turned up once. V usage is TRBV19 and J usage is TRBJ2-3, with no clear D. V lost 3 bases and J 5 bases, leaving 15 bases between the germline ends. This CDR3 has 15 amino acids. CDR1 is LNHDA, CDR2 SQIVND, per germline (reference sequence). CDR3 DNA sequence: TGTGCCAGTAGTATTGACGGCCTAGAAGTAGATACGCAGTATTTT. It translates to CASSIDGLEVDTQYF.

The chain joins TRBV2 to TRBJ2-1; TRBD2 agrees at 11 bases. CDR1 SNHLY and CDR2 FYNNEI come from the germline V gene. This CDR3 is 18 amino acids long. The J segment lost 0 bases and the V segment lost 6 bases, leaving 10 bases of the junction unmatched. The CDR3 protein is CASRAQGTSGGSYNEQFF. The CDR3 bases are TGTGCCAGCAGGGCCCAGGGGACTAGCGGAGGCTCCTACAATGAGCAGTTCTTC.

This chain connects TRBV6-2 or TRBV6-3 to TRBJ2-7; 11 positions match TRBD2. The CDR3 runs to 15 residues. V was clipped by 4 bases and J by 5 bases; unmatched bases: 7. Germline loops: CDR1 MNHEY, CDR2 SVGEGT. The CDR3 loop is CASSSSSGRRDEQYF. The CDR3 region has the DNA TGTGCCAGCAGTTCATCTAGCGGGAGGCGGGACGAGCAGTACTTC.

This clone appeared a few times. The rearrangement uses TRBV7-2 and TRBJ1-1; 9 positions agree with TRBD1. The CDR3 consists of 15 residues. Germline CDR1 is SGHTA and CDR2 is FQGNSA. The V gene end was trimmed by 5 bases and the J gene end by 3 bases; junction bases not matched to a gene: 7. The CDR3 coding sequence is TGTGCCAGCAGCCTTAGGACAGGGGAGTACACTGAAGCTTTCTTT. Protein sequence: CASSLRTGEYTEAFF.

The chain carries TRBV27 and TRBJ2-5; a weak D match, TRBD1 (6 bases). This CDR3 comprises 15 residues. Germline CDR1 and CDR2: MNHEY and SMNVEV (reference sequence). The V end lost 3 bases, the J end lost 5 bases, and 16 bases lay between the germline ends. The CDR3 coding sequence is TGTGCCAGCAGTTTCAGGCAGGACAGCGCGGAGACCCAGTACTTC. Its translation is CASSFRQDSAETQYF.

V and J are TRBV28 and TRBJ2-5, with a tentative D call TRBD1 (5 bases). V was pared by 5 bases and J by 5 bases, with 21 bases between. The germline V gene has CDR1 MDHEN and CDR2 SYDVKM. The CDR3 length is 16 residues. The CDR3 is CASSPDSPLRNETQYF. The CDR3 bases are TGTGCCAGCAGTCCAGACAGCCCACTAAGGAATGAGACCCAGTACTTC.

The V and J genes are TRBV6-5 and TRBJ1-5, with D hard to call. Germline CDR1 MNHEY, CDR2 SVGAGI. The CDR3 totals 15 residues. V was trimmed by 6 bases and J by 4 bases, leaving 16 bases between them. Written as DNA, the CDR3 is TGTGCCAGCAGCTTTTCATCCACTACAAATCAGCCCCAGCATTTT. As protein: CASSFSSTTNQPQHF.

The J gene is TRBJ1-1, the V gene TRBV10-3, with 9 nucleotides matching TRBD1. The germline gives CDR1 ENHRY, CDR2 SYGVKD. J gave up 1 base and V 6 bases, and 0 bases lay outside the gene matches. This CDR3 spans 13 amino acids. The CDR3 reads CAIRDRGNTEAFF. The CDR3 nucleotides read TGTGCCATCAGGGACAGGGGGAACACTGAAGCTTTCTTT.

This chain uses TRBV5-6 with TRBJ1-6; 9 nucleotides line up with TRBD1. The CDR3 runs 17 residues. The junction had 15 bases not matched to a gene; V was cut back by 4 bases and J by 10 bases. The germline CDR1 and CDR2 sequences are SGHDT and YYEEEE. The chain's CDR3 is CASSGTGTKPGGSPLHF. DNA of the CDR3: TGTGCCAGCAGCGGGACAGGGACCAAACCCGGGGGATCACCCCTCCACTTT. Full variable domain (missing parts from reference TRBV5-6 and TRBJ1-6): DAGVTQSPTHLIKTRGQQVTLRCSPKSGHDTVSWYQQALGQGPQFIFQYYEEEERQRGNFPDRFSGHQFPNYSSELNVNALLLGDSALYLCASSGTGTKPGGSPLHFGNGTRLTVT.

The J gene is TRBJ1-5, the V gene TRBV27; no firm D call. Germline values: CDR1 MNHEY, CDR2 SMNVEV (reference sequence). V lost 5 bases and J 5 bases, leaving 16 bases between the germline ends. CDR3 length equals 15 residues. The CDR3 is CASSLTAAADQPQHF. DNA for the CDR3: TGTGCCAGCAGTCTAACTGCGGCCGCTGATCAGCCCCAGCATTTT.

The chain recombines TRBV21-1 with TRBJ1-6. TRBV21-1 is a listed pseudogene. The CDR3 contains 16 residues. The CDR3 sequence is CASSKVCRERNSPLHF. CDR3 nucleotide sequence: TGTGCCAGCAGCAAAGTTTGCCGGGAGCGTAATTCACCCCTCCACTTT.

This rearrangement joins TRBV19 to TRBJ1-2; TRBD1 agrees at 11 bases. The CDR3 length is 15 residues. Germline V gene sequence: CDR1 LNHDA, CDR2 SQIVND (reference sequence). V was pared by 2 bases and J by 6 bases, with 5 bases of the junction left unmatched. CDR3: CASSIRGQGDDGYTF. The CDR3 nucleotides are TGTGCCAGTAGTATAAGGGGACAGGGGGATGATGGCTACACCTTC.

The table lists this clone with a few counts. This rearrangement joins TRBV7-9 to TRBJ1-1; D is possibly TRBD1 (5 bases). Per the germline V gene, CDR1 is SEHNR and CDR2 is FQNEAQ (reference sequence). V lost 4 bases and J 3 bases, leaving 24 bases between the germline ends. This CDR3 has 18 amino acids. DNA for the CDR3: TGTGCCAGCAGCTCCCTAGGGGTCTGGGGCAGGGCGGACACTGAAGCTTTCTTT. Its protein product is CASSSLGVWGRADTEAFF.

V is TRBV15 and J is TRBJ2-5; D gene unclear. V lost 2 bases and J 0 bases, leaving 10 bases between the germline ends. The CDR3 contains 15 residues. CDR1 is LNHNV, CDR2 YYDKDF, per germline (reference sequence). CDR3 nucleotide sequence: TGTGCCACCAGCAGATCAAACAGAAACCAAGAGACCCAGTACTTC. Protein sequence: CATSRSNRNQETQYF.

The chain combines TRBV30 with TRBJ2-2, with TRBD1 matching 12 bases. The CDR3 contains 14 residues. The trim removed 5 bases at V and 6 bases at J, leaving 4 bases unmatched. The germline V gene encodes CDR1 GTSNPN and CDR2 SVGIG (reference sequence). For the CDR3, the DNA is TGTGCCTGGGGGACAGGGGGCGCGGCCGGGGAGCTGTTTTTT. It codes for CAWGTGGAAGELFF.

This clone was recorded only once. The chain uses TRBV5-1 and TRBJ2-5, with a tentative D call TRBD2 (6 bases). V was trimmed by 5 bases and J by 1 base, leaving 18 bases between them. The germline gives CDR1 SGHRS, CDR2 YFSETQ. This CDR3 comprises 16 residues. The CDR3 DNA reads TGCGCCAGCAGACGAAACCGGGACTTCTTCCAAGAGACCCAGTACTTC. It translates to CASRRNRDFFQETQYF.

This chain uses TRBV19 with TRBJ2-6, with 8 nucleotides matching TRBD1. Germline assignment: CDR1 LNHDA and CDR2 SQIVND (reference sequence). This CDR3 comprises 16 residues. The J segment lost 4 bases and the V segment lost 6 bases, leaving 8 bases of the junction unmatched. The CDR3, as DNA: TGTGCCAGTAGGGACAGGGTATTCGCAGGGGCCAACGTCCTGACTTTC. Translated, it gives CASRDRVFAGANVLTF.

J is TRBJ2-5 and V is TRBV28; TRBD1 is a possible D gene (7 bases). Germline V gene lookup returns CDR1 MDHEN and CDR2 SYDVKM. This CDR3 is 16 amino acids long. The ends were cut back, 7 bases at V and 5 bases at J, with 23 bases in the middle. CDR3 nucleotide sequence: TGTGCCAGCACCCTTGTAGGGGGCTTGGAGGGGGAGACCCAGTACTTC. Amino acids: CASTLVGGLEGETQYF.

The J gene is TRBJ1-2, the V gene TRBV6-6, with TRBD1 matching over 7 bases. From germline, CDR1 is MNHNY and CDR2 SVGAGI (reference sequence). V lost 5 bases, J lost 6 bases, and 6 bases stayed unmatched. The CDR3 sequence is 13 residues long. The CDR3 region is CASSPTGADGYTF. CDR3 nucleotides: TGTGCCAGCAGTCCAACAGGGGCGGATGGCTACACCTTC.

The chain joins TRBV12-3 or TRBV12-4 to TRBJ2-2, with D unresolved. This CDR3 is built from 12 residues. V was pared by 3 bases and J by 6 bases, with 5 bases between. DNA of the CDR3: TGTGCCAGCAGTTTCTCTTCCGGGGAGCTGTTTTTT. Its translation: CASSFSSGELFF.

The J gene is TRBJ1-2, the V gene TRBV7-3; 12 bases agree with TRBD1. The CDR3 is 16 amino acids. Looked up from germline, CDR1 is SGHTA and CDR2 is FQGTGA. The J segment lost 8 bases and the V segment lost 5 bases, leaving 12 bases of the junction unmatched. This CDR3 is CASSTGVGTGGRGYTF. CDR3 coding DNA: TGTGCCAGCAGCACGGGAGTAGGGACAGGGGGCAGGGGCTACACCTTC.

This chain connects TRBV7-2 to TRBJ2-3; possible D gene TRBD2, 6 bases. Trimming cost V 5 bases and J 2 bases, with 14 bases left between them. CDR3 length: 15 residues. CDR1 is SGHTA, CDR2 FQGNSA, per germline. The CDR3: CASSGTPPNTDTQYF. The CDR3, as DNA: TGTGCCAGCAGCGGGACTCCACCCAACACAGATACGCAGTATTTT.

CDR3 protein: CASSVVEPWAPATGELFF. CDR3 sequence (DNA): TGTGCCAGCAGCGTAGTAGAGCCTTGGGCTCCTGCCACCGGGGAGCTGTTTTTT. This chain joins TRBV9 and TRBJ2-2; D gene unclear. Germline V gene data show CDR1 as SGDLS and CDR2 as YYNGEE. This CDR3 spans 18 amino acids. Trimming took off 0 bases at V and 4 bases at J, with 19 bases between the two ends.

Comments on this clone: At the DNA level, this CDR3 is encoded by other sequences in the same sample as well. The chain uses TRBV7-2 and TRBJ1-2; D perhaps matches TRBD1 (5 bases). Deletions cut 5 bases from V and 1 base from J, with 8 bases between. This CDR3 is 13 amino acids long. Germline loops: CDR1 SGHTA, CDR2 FQGNSA. CDR3 nucleotides: TGTGCCAGCAGCACCGGGGGTAACTATGGCTACACCTTC. It codes for CASSTGGNYGYTF.